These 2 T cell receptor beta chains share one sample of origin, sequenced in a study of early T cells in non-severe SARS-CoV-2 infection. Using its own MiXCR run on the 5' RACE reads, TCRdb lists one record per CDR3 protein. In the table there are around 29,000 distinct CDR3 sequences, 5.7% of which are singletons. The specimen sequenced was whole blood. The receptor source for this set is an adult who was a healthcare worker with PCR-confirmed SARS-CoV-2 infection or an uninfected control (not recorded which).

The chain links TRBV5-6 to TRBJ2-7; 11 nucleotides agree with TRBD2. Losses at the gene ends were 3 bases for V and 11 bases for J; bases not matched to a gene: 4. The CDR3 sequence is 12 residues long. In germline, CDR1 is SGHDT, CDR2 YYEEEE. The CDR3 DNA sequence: TGTGCCAGCAGCTGGGGACTAGCGGAAGAGTACTTC. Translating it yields CASSWGLAEEYF.

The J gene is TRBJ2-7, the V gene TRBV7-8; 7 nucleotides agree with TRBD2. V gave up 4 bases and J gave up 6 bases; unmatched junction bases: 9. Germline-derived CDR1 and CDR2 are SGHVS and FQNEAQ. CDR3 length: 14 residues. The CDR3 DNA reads TGTGCCAGCAGCTCCGGACTAGGAAATGGCGAGCAGTACTTC. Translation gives CASSSGLGNGEQYF.